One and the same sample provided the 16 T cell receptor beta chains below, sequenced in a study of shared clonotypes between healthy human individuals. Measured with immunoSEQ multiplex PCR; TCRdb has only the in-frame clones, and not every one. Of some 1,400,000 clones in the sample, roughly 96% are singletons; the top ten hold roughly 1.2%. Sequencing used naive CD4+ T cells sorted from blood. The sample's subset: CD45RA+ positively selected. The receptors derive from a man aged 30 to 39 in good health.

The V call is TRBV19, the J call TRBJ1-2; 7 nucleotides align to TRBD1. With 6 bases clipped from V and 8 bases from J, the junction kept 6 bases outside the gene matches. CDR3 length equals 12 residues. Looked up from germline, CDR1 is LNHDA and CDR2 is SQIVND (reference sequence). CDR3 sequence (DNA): TGTGCCAGTAGCTACAGACAGGGAGGCTACACCTTC. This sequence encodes CASSYRQGGYTF.

The CDR3 loop is CASSSYRGGSSGNTIYF. The CDR3 DNA reads TGCGCCAGCAGCTCCTACAGGGGTGGATCCTCTGGAAACACCATATATTTT. The chain couples TRBV5-1 to TRBJ1-3; 7 bases line up with TRBD1. The V and J ends lost 3 bases and 0 bases, in that order; junction bases with no gene match: 9. Germline lookup yields CDR1 SGHRS and CDR2 YFSETQ. This CDR3 is built from 17 residues.

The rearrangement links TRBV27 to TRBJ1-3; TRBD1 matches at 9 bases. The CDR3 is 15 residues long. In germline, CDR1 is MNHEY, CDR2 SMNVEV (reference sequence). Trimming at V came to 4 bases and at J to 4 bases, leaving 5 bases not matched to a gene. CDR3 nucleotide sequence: TGTGCCAGCAGTTCAAGACAGGGGGTAGGAAACACCATATATTTT. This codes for CASSSRQGVGNTIYF.

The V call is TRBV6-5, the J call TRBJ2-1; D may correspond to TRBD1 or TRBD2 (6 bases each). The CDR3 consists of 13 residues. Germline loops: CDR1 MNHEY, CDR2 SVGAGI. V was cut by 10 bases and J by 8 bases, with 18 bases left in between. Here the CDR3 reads CATLSRGRDEQFF. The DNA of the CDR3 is TGTGCCACCCTGTCACGGGGGCGGGATGAGCAGTTCTTC.

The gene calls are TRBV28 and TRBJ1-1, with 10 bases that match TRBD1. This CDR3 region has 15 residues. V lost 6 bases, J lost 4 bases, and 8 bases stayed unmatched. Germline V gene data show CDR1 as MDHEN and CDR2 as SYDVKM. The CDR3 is CASSRPGTGATEAFF. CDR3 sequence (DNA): TGTGCCAGCAGCCGTCCCGGGACAGGGGCCACTGAAGCTTTCTTT.

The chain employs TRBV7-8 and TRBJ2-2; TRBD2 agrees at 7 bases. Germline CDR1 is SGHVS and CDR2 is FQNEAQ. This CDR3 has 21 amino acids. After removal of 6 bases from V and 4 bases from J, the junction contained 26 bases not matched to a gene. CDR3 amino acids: CASRPHGLADGLAGRTGELFF. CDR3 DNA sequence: TGTGCCAGCAGACCCCATGGGCTAGCGGACGGTCTGGCCGGTCGCACCGGGGAGCTGTTTTTT. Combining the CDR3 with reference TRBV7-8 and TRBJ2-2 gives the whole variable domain GAGVSQSPRYKVAKRGQDVALRCDPISGHVSLFWYQQALGQGPEFLTYFQNEAQLDKSGLPSDRFFAERPEGSVSTLKIQRTQQEDSAVYLCASRPHGLADGLAGRTGELFFGEGSRLTVL.

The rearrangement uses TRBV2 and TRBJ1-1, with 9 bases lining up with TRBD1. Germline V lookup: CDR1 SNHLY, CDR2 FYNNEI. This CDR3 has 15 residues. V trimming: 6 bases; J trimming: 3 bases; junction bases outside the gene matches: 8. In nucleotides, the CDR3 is TGTGCCAGCAGAGGAACAGGGGGCTGGCACACTGAAGCTTTCTTT. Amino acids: CASRGTGGWHTEAFF.

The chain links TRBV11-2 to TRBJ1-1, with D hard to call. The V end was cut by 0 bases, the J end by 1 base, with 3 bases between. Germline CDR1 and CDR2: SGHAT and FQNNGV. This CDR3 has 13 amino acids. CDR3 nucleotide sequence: TGTGCCAGCAGCTTAGAATGGAACACTGAAGCTTTCTTT. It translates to CASSLEWNTEAFF.

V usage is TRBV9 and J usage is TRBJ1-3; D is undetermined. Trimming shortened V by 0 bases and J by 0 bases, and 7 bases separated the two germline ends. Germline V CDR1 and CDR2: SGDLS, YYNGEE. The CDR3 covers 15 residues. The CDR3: CASSVASGSGNTIYF. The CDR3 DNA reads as TGTGCCAGCAGCGTAGCATCAGGCTCTGGAAACACCATATATTTT.

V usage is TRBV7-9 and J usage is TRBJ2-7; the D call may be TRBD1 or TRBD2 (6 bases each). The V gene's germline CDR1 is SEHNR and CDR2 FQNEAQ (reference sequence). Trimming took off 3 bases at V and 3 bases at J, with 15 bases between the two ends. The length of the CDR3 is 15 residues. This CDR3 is CASSLWGAGSYEQYF. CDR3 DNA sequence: TGTGCCAGCAGCTTGTGGGGGGCAGGGAGCTACGAGCAGTACTTC.

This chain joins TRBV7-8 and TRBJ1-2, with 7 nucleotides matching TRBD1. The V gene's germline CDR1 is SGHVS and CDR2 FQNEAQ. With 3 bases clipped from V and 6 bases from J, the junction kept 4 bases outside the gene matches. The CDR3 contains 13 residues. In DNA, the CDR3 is TGTGCCAGCAGCTTTAGGGGGCAGAATGGCTACACCTTC. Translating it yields CASSFRGQNGYTF.

Here the CDR3 reads CASSYGANYGYTF. CDR3 DNA sequence: TGTGCCAGCAGTTACGGGGCAAACTATGGCTACACCTTC. The V call is TRBV6-5, the J call TRBJ1-2; weak D call: TRBD1 (5 bases). This CDR3 has 13 residues. The germline V gene has CDR1 MNHEY and CDR2 SVGAGI. V gave up 2 bases and J gave up 2 bases, with 6 bases separating them.

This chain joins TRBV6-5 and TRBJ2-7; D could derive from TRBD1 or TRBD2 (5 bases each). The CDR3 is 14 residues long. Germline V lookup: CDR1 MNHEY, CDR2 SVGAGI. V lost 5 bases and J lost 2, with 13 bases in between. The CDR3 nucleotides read TGTGCCAGCAGTCAACGGGGCCTAACCTACGAGCAGTACTTC. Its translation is CASSQRGLTYEQYF.

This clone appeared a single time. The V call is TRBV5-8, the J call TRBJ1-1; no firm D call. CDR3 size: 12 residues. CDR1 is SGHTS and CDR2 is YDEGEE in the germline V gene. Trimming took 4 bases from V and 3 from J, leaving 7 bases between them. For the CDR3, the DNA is TGTGCCAGCAGCCGCGGGCACACTGAAGCTTTCTTT. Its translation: CASSRGHTEAFF.

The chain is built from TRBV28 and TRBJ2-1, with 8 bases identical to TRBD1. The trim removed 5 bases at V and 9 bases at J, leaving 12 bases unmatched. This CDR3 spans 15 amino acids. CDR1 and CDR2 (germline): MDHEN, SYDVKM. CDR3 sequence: CASSPQGGVGGEQFF. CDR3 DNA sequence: TGTGCCAGCAGTCCACAGGGGGGTGTTGGCGGTGAGCAGTTCTTC.

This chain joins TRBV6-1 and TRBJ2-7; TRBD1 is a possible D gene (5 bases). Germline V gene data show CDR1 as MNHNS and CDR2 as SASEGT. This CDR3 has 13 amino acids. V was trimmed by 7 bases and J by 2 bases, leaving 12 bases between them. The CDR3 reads CASTGSPTYEQYF. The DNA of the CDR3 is TGTGCCAGCACAGGGTCTCCAACCTACGAGCAGTACTTC.